The subject of this entry is one T cell receptor (beta chain). These data belong to a study of blood T cell repertoires in COVID-19. Study-level information: Donors in the United States, Italy and Spain gave samples during acute or convalescent COVID-19. Nucleic acid was either cDNA or gDNA, and it came from T cells, B-cell-depleted T cells, or PBMCs.

In the authors' methods: Counts of nucleated cells, estimated from reference gene primer amplification, were obtained. Produced via immunoSEQ multiplex PCR; TCRdb's table is partial and in-frame only. The DNA was the basis for D and trimming; V, J and clone size are from that table. The data contain some 160,000 clones, roughly 91% of them singletons. This CDR3 comprises 16 residues. The trim removed 4 bases at V and 2 bases at J, leaving 7 bases unmatched. Sequencing was carried out using peripheral blood. The source is a man aged 45-60 years who had recovered from COVID-19. J is TRBJ2-5 and V is TRBV23-1; 10 nucleotides match TRBD1. TRBV23-1 is labeled an ORF, and its function is uncertain. The CDR3 DNA sequence: TGCGCCAGCAGTCGGTCTGGGGACAGGGGTCAAGAGACCCAGTACTTC. Residues: CASSRSGDRGQETQYF.